This T cell receptor beta chain was observed in a study of blood T cell repertoires in COVID-19. Study-wide background: Material from acute and convalescent COVID-19 was sourced from the United States, Italy and Spain. PBMCs, B-cell-depleted T cells, or T cells were the source of the cDNA or gDNA that made up the material.

Looked up from germline, CDR1 is LNHDA and CDR2 is SQIVND (reference sequence). With 2 bases removed from V and 1 base from J, the gap between germline ends came to 9 bases. The CDR3 is 15 residues long. In the authors' workflow: Using reference gene primer amplification, nucleated cell counts were estimated. Assay used: immunoSEQ multiplex PCR; TCRdb lists only in-frame clones, some missing. V and J calls plus clone size are reproduced from that table; the DNA served to infer D and trimming. The sample lists about 240,000 clones; 70% to 90% were seen once. This chain joins TRBV19 and TRBJ1-5; D not certain. The specimen sequenced was peripheral blood. This TCR came from a woman aged 25 to 39 who had recovered from COVID-19. DNA for the CDR3: TGTGCCAGTAGTATAAACGGGTTCAGCAATCAGCCCCAGCATTTT. Protein: CASSINGFSNQPQHF.